Described below is a single TCR beta chain sequence and its context. Its antigen is not known. Being one base from a much bigger clone, this may be a read error. Because it lacks the conserved phenylalanine or tryptophan at the end, this CDR3 is likely a read error. Genomic DNA acted as the template from which TCR beta VDJ combination and CDR3 sequence profiling were carried out. A single record per CDR3 protein comes from TCRdb applying MiXCR to the reads. This sample has 150,000 to 200,000 distinct CDR3 sequences; around half occur once, and the top ten carry around 9.7%. The data are from a study of CD8+CD57+ T cells in acquired aplastic anemia. Study information: When averaged, DNA from sorted CD4+ and CD8+ cells came to approximately 3 ug. Findings and caveats of the study: It was found that 25 to 35 CD8+ CDR3 sequences were shared between patients and controls. Controls and patients did not differ significantly in CD8+ Simpson's diversity.

Individuals selected for sequencing had exhibited CD8+CD57+ cell expansion on flow cytometry. As a group, the patients uniformly had severe acquired aplastic anemia. Between the trimmed V and J ends, which lost 6 bases and 7 bases, there was a span of 15 bases. The CDR3 has 13 amino acids. From germline, CDR1 is DFQATT and CDR2 SNEGSKA (reference sequence). V usage is TRBV20-1 and J usage is TRBJ1-4, with D perhaps matching TRBD1 (5 bases). The sequencing input was sorted CD4+, CD8+, or CD8+CD57+ T cells (not recorded which) from PBMCs. The receptor's source is a human donor with aplastic anemia. For the CDR3, the DNA is TGCAGTGCCCGGGAGGGGAGACGTGAAAAACTGTTTCTT. Its translation is CSAREGRREKLFL.